The 30 T cell receptor beta chains presented below share a single source sample, sequenced in a study of graft-versus-host responses after intestinal transplantation. There were some 200,000 CFSE-labeled responder cells plated together with some 200,000 irradiated, violet-dye-labeled stimulator cells. Assay: immunoSEQ multiplex PCR; the TCRdb copy retains only in-frame clones and omits some. The sample carries roughly 20,000 clones, about 45% recorded once. The specimen comprised alloreactive CD8+ T cells from a mixed lymphocyte reaction culture, sampled before transplantation. Subset reported: CFSE-low proliferating T cells sorted from roughly 6-day pre-transplant mixed lymphocyte reaction (GvH or HvG direction). The receptors originated from a human patient who was an organ donor for intestinal transplantation.

By share, this clone counts as medium-sized. This chain connects TRBV19 to TRBJ2-7; TRBD2 aligns across 10 bases. J was trimmed by 4 bases and V by 9 bases; bases with no gene match: 21. The germline CDR1 and CDR2 sequences are LNHDA and SQIVND (reference sequence). CDR3 size: 18 residues. This CDR3 reads CARGAIRRTSGEIYEQYF. The CDR3 DNA is TGTGCCAGGGGGGCCATACGCAGGACTAGCGGCGAAATTTACGAGCAGTACTTC. Full variable domain (missing parts from reference TRBV19 and TRBJ2-7): DGGITQSPKYLFRKEGQNVTLSCEQNLNHDAMYWYRQDPGQGLRLIYYSQIVNDFQKGDIAEGYSVSREKKESFPLTVTSAQKNPTAFYLCARGAIRRTSGEIYEQYFGPGTRLTVT.

The chain recombines TRBV7-6 with TRBJ2-7, with a tentative D call TRBD1 (6 bases). V lost 5 bases and J 2 bases, leaving 13 bases between the germline ends. Germline assignment: CDR1 SGHVS and CDR2 FNYEAQ. The CDR3 runs 14 residues. The CDR3 DNA reads as TGTGCCAGCAGCGCTCCAGGGGCCCCCTACGAGCAGTACTTC. Amino acids: CASSAPGAPYEQYF.

This clone is categorized as medium-sized. The CDR3, as DNA: TGCGCCAGCAGTGGGACTAGCGGGTCCACAGATACGCAGTATTTT. This sequence encodes CASSGTSGSTDTQYF. This chain joins TRBV10-1 and TRBJ2-3; 11 bases fit TRBD2. CDR1 WNHNN and CDR2 SYGVQD come from the germline V gene (reference sequence). The trim removed 4 bases at V and 2 bases at J, leaving 2 bases unmatched. The CDR3 runs to 15 residues.

This chain joins TRBV28 and TRBJ1-5, with a tentative D call TRBD1 (5 bases). CDR3 length: 15 amino acids. CDR1 is MDHEN, CDR2 SYDVKM, per germline. V was clipped by 7 bases and J by 5 bases, with 18 bases between them. The CDR3 is CASTPPGGADQPQHF. The CDR3 nucleotides are TGTGCCAGCACCCCCCCCGGAGGGGCCGATCAGCCCCAGCATTTT.

V gene TRBV19 combines with J gene TRBJ2-1; 11 nucleotides line up with TRBD2. The V and J ends lost 1 base and 6 bases, in that order; junction bases with no gene match: 5. The V gene's germline CDR1 is LNHDA and CDR2 SQIVND (reference sequence). The CDR3 runs to 16 residues. For the CDR3, the DNA is TGTGCCAGTAGTATAGTTACCACTAGCGGGAGCAATGAGCAGTTCTTC. Protein product: CASSIVTTSGSNEQFF. The whole variable domain, filled in from reference TRBV19 and TRBJ2-1, reads DGGITQSPKYLFRKEGQNVTLSCEQNLNHDAMYWYRQDPGQGLRLIYYSQIVNDFQKGDIAEGYSVSREKKESFPLTVTSAQKNPTAFYLCASSIVTTSGSNEQFFGPGTRLTVL.

The chain combines TRBV6-5 with TRBJ2-7; D may be TRBD1 or TRBD2 (7 bases each). V lost 8 bases, J lost 3 bases, and 11 bases lay in between. Germline values: CDR1 MNHEY, CDR2 SVGAGI. The CDR3 covers 12 residues. CDR3 sequence (DNA): TGTGCCAGCTCCAGGGGGGGCTACGAGCAGTACTTC. This gives the protein CASSRGGYEQYF.

The rearrangement uses TRBV12-2 and TRBJ1-1; TRBD1 reflects the table's D call only, with no check against the DNA. TRBV12-2 is listed as a pseudogene. This CDR3 is 15 amino acids long. CDR3 nucleotide sequence: TGTGCAAGTCGCATAGGGAACAGTCATATGACTGAAGCTTTCTTT. As protein: CASRIGNSHMTEAFF.

The rearrangement joins TRBV2 to TRBJ2-7; 12 bases are a match to TRBD1. With 10 bases clipped from V and 2 bases from J, the junction kept 12 bases outside the gene matches. This CDR3 contains 16 residues. Germline CDR1 reads SNHLY; CDR2 reads FYNNEI. The CDR3 spells CATGTGGQRRAYEQYF. Written as DNA, the CDR3 is TGTGCCACCGGGACAGGGGGCCAAAGGAGAGCCTACGAGCAGTACTTC.

In its sample, this clone was seen a few times. The chain combines TRBV2 with TRBJ1-4; TRBD1 is a possible D gene (5 bases). The CDR3 contains 15 residues. The germline V gene has CDR1 SNHLY and CDR2 FYNNEI. V was cut by 6 bases and J by 6 bases, with 17 bases left in between. CDR3: CASSRRGVPYEKLFF. The DNA of the CDR3 is TGTGCCAGCAGCAGGCGGGGGGTTCCTTATGAAAAACTGTTTTTT.

The chain employs TRBV28 and TRBJ2-1; D uncertain. Germline loops: CDR1 MDHEN, CDR2 SYDVKM. Between the trimmed V and J ends, which lost 3 bases and 6 bases, there was a span of 12 bases. The CDR3 has 14 amino acids. CDR3 sequence: CASSFFDRSNEQFF. In nucleotides, the CDR3 is TGTGCCAGCAGTTTTTTCGACCGTAGCAATGAGCAGTTCTTC. Full variable domain (outside the CDR3, taken from reference TRBV28 and TRBJ2-1): DVKVTQSSRYLVKRTGEKVFLECVQDMDHENMFWYRQDPGLGLRLIYFSYDVKMKEKGDIPEGYSVSREKKERFSLILESASTNQTSMYLCASSFFDRSNEQFFGPGTRLTVL.

The chain is built from TRBV5-1 and TRBJ2-7, with TRBD2 as a possible D gene (6 bases). Germline lookup yields CDR1 SGHRS and CDR2 YFSETQ. Trimming took off 4 bases at V and 0 bases at J, with 20 bases between the two ends. The CDR3 is 17 residues long. The CDR3 protein is CASSPWTTLSYSYEQYF. CDR3 bases: TGCGCCAGCAGCCCATGGACTACCCTGTCATACTCCTACGAGCAGTACTTC.

The V call is TRBV2, the J call TRBJ2-7, with D unresolved. Per germline, CDR1 SNHLY and CDR2 FYNNEI. V lost 6 bases and J lost 4, with 10 bases in between. The CDR3 is 12 residues long. The CDR3 protein is CASRVRVYEQYF. In nucleotides, the CDR3 is TGTGCCAGCAGGGTGCGAGTTTACGAGCAGTACTTC.

This clone was found a few times. The V call is TRBV5-4, the J call TRBJ2-7; unclear D gene. V lost 0 bases, J lost 3 bases, and 4 bases lay in between. Germline lookup yields CDR1 SGHNT and CDR2 YYREEE (reference sequence). The CDR3 loop spans 12 amino acids. This CDR3 is CASSLDGYEQYF. In DNA, the CDR3 is TGTGCCAGCAGCTTGGACGGCTACGAGCAGTACTTC.

This clone is medium-sized (0.01 to 0.1%) in the sample. The chain combines TRBV19 with TRBJ2-7; no clear D. Deletions cut 5 bases from V and 4 bases from J, with 12 bases between. This CDR3 contains 13 residues. The germline V gene has CDR1 LNHDA and CDR2 SQIVND (reference sequence). CDR3 DNA sequence: TGTGCCAGTAGTCACCTAGATGGTTACGAGCAGTACTTC. Protein product: CASSHLDGYEQYF. The full variable domain, with the rest looked up from reference TRBV19 and TRBJ2-7, is DGGITQSPKYLFRKEGQNVTLSCEQNLNHDAMYWYRQDPGQGLRLIYYSQIVNDFQKGDIAEGYSVSREKKESFPLTVTSAQKNPTAFYLCASSHLDGYEQYFGPGTRLTVT.

This sequence joins TRBV6-9 and TRBJ1-5; D unresolved. The CDR3 extends over 14 amino acids. Trimming shortened V by 5 bases and J by 4 bases, and 12 bases separated the two germline ends. Germline lookup yields CDR1 MNHGY and CDR2 SVAAGI. This CDR3 is CASSDWVANQPQHF. The CDR3 bases are TGTGCCAGCAGTGATTGGGTGGCAAATCAGCCCCAGCATTTT.

This chain connects TRBV28 to TRBJ1-1; D uncertain. Per germline, CDR1 MDHEN and CDR2 SYDVKM. The CDR3 runs 11 residues. Trimming took 1 base from V and 5 from J, leaving 2 bases between them. In DNA, the CDR3 is TGTGCCAGCAGTTTATTGACTGAAGCTTTCTTT. This encodes CASSLLTEAFF.

This clone is a singleton in its sample. The V and J genes are TRBV19 and TRBJ2-6; tentative D call: TRBD2 (7 bases). Germline V gives CDR1 LNHDA, CDR2 SQIVND (reference sequence). V dropped 5 bases and J dropped 11 bases, with 10 bases sitting between them. This CDR3 region has 12 residues. The CDR3 loop is CASSGGADVLTF. The CDR3 DNA is TGTGCCAGTAGTGGGGGGGCGGACGTCCTGACTTTC.

The chain has TRBV5-4 and TRBJ2-7; D unclear. The ends were cut back, 4 bases at V and 4 bases at J, with 15 bases in the middle. Germline V lookup: CDR1 SGHNT, CDR2 YYREEE (reference sequence). The CDR3 sequence is 14 residues long. The CDR3 reads CASSPQGNSYEQYF. CDR3 DNA sequence: TGTGCCAGCAGCCCCCAAGGGAACTCTTACGAGCAGTACTTC.

This chain uses TRBV11-2 with TRBJ1-5; D is undetermined. V gave up 2 bases and J gave up 2 bases, with 10 bases separating them. From germline, CDR1 is SGHAT and CDR2 FQNNGV. There are 15 residues in the CDR3. CDR3 sequence (DNA): TGTGCCAGCAGCTTAAATTCAAGGCGCAATCAGCCCCAGCATTTT. Translation gives CASSLNSRRNQPQHF. Complete variable domain (other parts from reference TRBV11-2 and TRBJ1-5): EAGVAQSPRYKIIEKRQSVAFWCNPISGHATLYWYQQILGQGPKLLIQFQNNGVVDDSQLPKDRFSAERLKGVDSTLKIQPAKLEDSAVYLCASSLNSRRNQPQHFGDGTRLSIL.

This clone was seen a handful of times. CDR3 region: CASRKTYGYTF. CDR3 DNA sequence: TGTGCCAGCAGAAAGACCTATGGCTACACCTTC. The chain uses TRBV21-1 and TRBJ1-2. TRBV21-1 counts as a pseudogene. The length of the CDR3 is 11 residues.

V is TRBV25-1 and J is TRBJ1-2, with D perhaps matching TRBD1 (6 bases). CDR3 length: 14 residues. The ends were cut back, 3 bases at V and 3 bases at J, with 11 bases in the middle. Per germline, CDR1 MGHDK and CDR2 SYGVNS. As DNA, the CDR3 is TGTGCCAGCAGTGACCAGGGGACATACTATGGCTACACCTTC. Its protein product is CASSDQGTYYGYTF.

A few counts support this clone. The V call is TRBV6-1, the J call TRBJ2-2; no firm D call. Per the germline V gene, CDR1 is MNHNS and CDR2 is SASEGT. This CDR3 region has 12 residues. V shed 11 bases and J shed 5 bases, with 12 bases lying between them. The CDR3 region has the DNA TGTGCCGCTCAGACCGGTACCGGGGAGCTGTTTTTT. Translation gives CAAQTGTGELFF.

The chain joins TRBV18 to TRBJ2-7, with a weak D call TRBD2 (5 bases). Trimming stripped 3 bases from V and 5 bases from J, with 17 bases between. The CDR3 length is 15 residues. Per the germline V gene, CDR1 is KGHSH and CDR2 is LQKENI. The CDR3 bases are TGTGCCAGCTCACCGGAGGTTCCGGTGTTGAACGAGCAGTACTTC. It translates to CASSPEVPVLNEQYF.

The gene calls are TRBV28 and TRBJ1-5; D call uncertain. The V gene's germline CDR1 is MDHEN and CDR2 SYDVKM. The CDR3 is 14 residues long. V shed 2 bases and J shed 4 bases, with 9 bases lying between them. Here the CDR3 reads CASSLILGNQPQHF. The CDR3 DNA sequence: TGTGCCAGCAGTTTAATTTTGGGAAATCAGCCCCAGCATTTT.

This clone showed up just a few times. This rearrangement joins TRBV7-3 to TRBJ2-7, with TRBD1 matching 10 bases. CDR1 is SGHTA, CDR2 FQGTGA, per germline. The CDR3 loop spans 14 amino acids. V dropped 4 bases and J dropped 3; count of bases not matched to a gene: 3. The CDR3 DNA reads TGTGCCAGCAGCTCGGGACAGGGGTACTACGAGCAGTACTTC. As protein: CASSSGQGYYEQYF.

The CDR3 protein is CASSSTAGYTF. In DNA, the CDR3 is TGTGCCAGCAGCTCGACGGCTGGCTACACCTTC. The V and J genes are TRBV5-6 and TRBJ1-2, with unresolved D. Germline-derived CDR1 and CDR2 are SGHDT and YYEEEE. The CDR3 is made up of 11 amino acids. With 3 bases removed from V and 7 bases from J, the gap between germline ends came to 7 bases.

In its sample, this clone was seen a few times. The genes are TRBV9 and TRBJ2-1; possible D gene TRBD2, 6 bases. CDR3 size: 15 residues. V lost 3 bases and J lost 3, with 13 bases in between. Per germline, CDR1 SGDLS and CDR2 YYNGEE. CDR3 region: CASSGMEGLYNEQFF. The DNA for the CDR3 is TGTGCCAGCAGCGGAATGGAGGGCCTCTACAATGAGCAGTTCTTC.

The J gene is TRBJ2-1, the V gene TRBV9; D is perhaps TRBD2 (5 bases). CDR1 is SGDLS and CDR2 is YYNGEE in the germline V gene. V was clipped by 0 bases and J by 2 bases, with 12 bases between them. CDR3 size: 16 residues. This chain's CDR3 is CASSVEGAPPYNEQFF. In nucleotides, the CDR3 is TGTGCCAGCAGCGTAGAGGGAGCCCCTCCCTACAATGAGCAGTTCTTC. Drawing the rest from reference TRBV9 and TRBJ2-1, the complete variable domain is DSGVTQTPKHLITATGQRVTLRCSPRSGDLSVYWYQQSLDQGLQFLIQYYNGEERAKGNILERFSAQQFPDLHSELNLSSLELGDSALYFCASSVEGAPPYNEQFFGPGTRLTVL.

The sample holds a few counts of this clone. The V call is TRBV28, the J call TRBJ2-7; 8 bases align to TRBD2. This CDR3 contains 16 residues. With 3 bases clipped from V and 1 base from J, the junction kept 8 bases outside the gene matches. Looked up from germline, CDR1 is MDHEN and CDR2 is SYDVKM. CDR3 in amino acids: CASSFPTSGVSYEQYF. CDR3 sequence (DNA): TGTGCCAGCAGTTTCCCTACTAGCGGAGTATCCTACGAGCAGTACTTC.

CDR3 nucleotides: TGTGCCAGCAGCTTAGTACCGCTACCCTACGAGCAGTACTTC. Residues: CASSLVPLPYEQYF. The chain uses TRBV11-2 and TRBJ2-7; no firm D call. CDR1 and CDR2 from the germline V gene are SGHAT and FQNNGV. The CDR3 spans 14 residues. V dropped 1 base and J dropped 2 bases, with 9 bases sitting between them.